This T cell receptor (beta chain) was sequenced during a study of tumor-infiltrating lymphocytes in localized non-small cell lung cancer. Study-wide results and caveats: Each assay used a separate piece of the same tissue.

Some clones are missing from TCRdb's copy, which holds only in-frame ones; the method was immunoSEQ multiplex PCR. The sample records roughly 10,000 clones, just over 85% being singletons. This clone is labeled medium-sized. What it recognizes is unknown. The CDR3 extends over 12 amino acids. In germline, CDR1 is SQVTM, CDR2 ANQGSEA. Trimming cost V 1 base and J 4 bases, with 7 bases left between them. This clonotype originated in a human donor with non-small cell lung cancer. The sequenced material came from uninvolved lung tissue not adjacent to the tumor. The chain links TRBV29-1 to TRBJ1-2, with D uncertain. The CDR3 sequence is CSVEAGPYGYTF. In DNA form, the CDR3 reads TGCAGCGTTGAAGCAGGCCCCTATGGCTACACCTTC.